The source of this T cell receptor beta chain is a study of T cells after yellow fever vaccination. Between the trimmed V and J ends, which lost 7 bases and 5 bases, there was a span of 14 bases. The V gene's germline CDR1 is DFQATT and CDR2 SNEGSKA (reference sequence). CDR3 length: 12 residues. TCRdb ran MiXCR on the 5' RACE reads and lists one entry per CDR3 protein. This sample has approximately 600,000 distinct CDR3 sequences, with approximately 13% found just once. Sequences were derived from PBMCs, sampled on the day of the yellow fever booster vaccination. This chain joins TRBV20-1 and TRBJ2-5, with D perhaps matching TRBD1 (5 bases). The TCR comes from a man aged 30-40 years who received the YFV17D yellow fever vaccine. CDR3 region: CSGVWGRETQYF. DNA for the CDR3: TGCAGTGGGGTATGGGGCCGGGAGACCCAGTACTTC.